This T cell receptor (beta chain) was obtained from a study of OX40 agonist ivuxolimab in advanced cancers. About the study: Administration of intravenous ivuxolimab to patients occurred every 2 weeks at 0.01 to 10 mg/kg. Under the entry rules, prior anti-PD-1, anti-PD-L1 or anti-CTLA-4 therapy was allowed, and roughly 41% had some. The study's findings and limits: Expanded clones tended on average to be more numerous among CD8+ T cells than CD4+.

This CDR3 is 18 amino acids long. The junction had 14 bases not matched to a gene; V was cut back by 0 bases and J by 6 bases. Germline V gives CDR1 SGHRS, CDR2 YFSETQ. Peripheral blood came from all dose cohorts at three timepoints. Of note for this clone: Antigen unknown.

Profiling relied on immunoSEQ multiplex PCR, and the TCRdb table lists in-frame clones only, not all of them. The repertoire has approximately 97,000 clones, roughly 90% of them found once; the top ten carry more than 5.5%. The chain joins TRBV5-1 to TRBJ2-2; 7 bases are a match to TRBD2. This sequence originates from an adult with an advanced solid tumor such as melanoma, head and neck, liver or kidney cancer. Specimen: CD4+ or CD8+ T cells sorted from blood, collected in a trial of the OX40 agonist ivuxolimab. CDR3 amino acids: CASSLVRLAVVSAGELFF. CDR3 sequence (DNA): TGCGCCAGCAGCTTGGTGCGTCTAGCGGTCGTTTCGGCCGGGGAGCTGTTTTTT.